These 2 T cell receptor beta chains originate from one sample sequenced in a study of STAT5B mutations in CD4+ large granular lymphocyte leukemia. TCRdb keeps only in-frame clones here, not all; method: immunoSEQ multiplex PCR. The sample has roughly 30,000 clones; approximately 80% are singletons. The sequencing sample was made of CD4+ T cells from blood buffy coats. The receptors originated from a human donor in good health.

This clone was counted only a few times. The J gene is TRBJ1-2, the V gene TRBV2, with 7 bases lining up with TRBD1. The CDR3 is made up of 14 amino acids. Looked up from germline, CDR1 is SNHLY and CDR2 is FYNNEI. Germline trimming cut 2 bases from V and 4 bases from J; bases unmatched to any gene: 4. The CDR3 DNA sequence: TGTGCCAGCAGTGAAAGCCGGGACAGCTATGGCTACACCTTC. Residues: CASSESRDSYGYTF.

This chain joins TRBV7-8 and TRBJ2-4; D is perhaps TRBD1 or TRBD2 (6 bases each). There are 17 residues in the CDR3. Germline assignment: CDR1 SGHVS and CDR2 FQNEAQ. Trimming stripped 1 base from V and 0 bases from J, with 13 bases between. The CDR3 loop is CASSLVGGALAKNIQYF. The CDR3 nucleotides read TGTGCCAGCAGCTTAGTCGGGGGCGCACTAGCCAAAAACATTCAGTACTTC.